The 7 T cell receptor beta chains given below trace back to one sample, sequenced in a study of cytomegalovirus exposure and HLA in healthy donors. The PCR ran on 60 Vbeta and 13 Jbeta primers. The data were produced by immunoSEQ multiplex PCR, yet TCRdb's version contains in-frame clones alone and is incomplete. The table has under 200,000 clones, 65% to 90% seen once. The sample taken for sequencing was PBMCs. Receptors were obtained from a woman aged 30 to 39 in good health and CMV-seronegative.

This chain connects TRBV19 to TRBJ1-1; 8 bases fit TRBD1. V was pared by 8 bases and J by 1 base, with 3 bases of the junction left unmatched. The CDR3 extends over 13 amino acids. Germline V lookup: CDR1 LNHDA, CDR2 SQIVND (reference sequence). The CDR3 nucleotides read TGTGCCAGTGCGGGACAGGAGAACACTGAAGCTTTCTTT. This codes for CASAGQENTEAFF.

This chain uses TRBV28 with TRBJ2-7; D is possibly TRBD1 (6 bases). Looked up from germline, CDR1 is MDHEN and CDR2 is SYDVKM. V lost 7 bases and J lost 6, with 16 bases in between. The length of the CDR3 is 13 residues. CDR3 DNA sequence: TGTGCCAGCACCCGACAGGCCTCCGGCGAGCAGTACTTC. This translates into CASTRQASGEQYF.

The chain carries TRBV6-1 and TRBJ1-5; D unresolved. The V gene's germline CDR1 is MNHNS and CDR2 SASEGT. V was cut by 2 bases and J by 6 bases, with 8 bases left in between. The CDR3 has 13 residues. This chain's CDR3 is CASSEIGIQPQHF. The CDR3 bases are TGTGCCAGCAGTGAAATCGGTATTCAGCCCCAGCATTTT.

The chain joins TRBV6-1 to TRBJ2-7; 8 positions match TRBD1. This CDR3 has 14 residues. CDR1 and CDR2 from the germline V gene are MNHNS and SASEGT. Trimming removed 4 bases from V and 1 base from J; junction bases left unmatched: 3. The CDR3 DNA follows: TGTGCCAGCAGTGGATACAGGGGGTCCTACGAGCAGTACTTC. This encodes CASSGYRGSYEQYF.

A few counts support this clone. CDR3 nucleotide sequence: TGTGCCAGCAGCCACGGCGGGAGCTACTACAATGAGCAGTTCTTC. Amino acid sequence: CASSHGGSYYNEQFF. V gene TRBV2 combines with J gene TRBJ2-1; 7 positions match TRBD2. CDR1 is SNHLY and CDR2 is FYNNEI in the germline V gene. The CDR3 has 15 residues. The V gene end was trimmed by 6 bases and the J gene end by 3 bases; junction bases not matched to a gene: 8.

CDR3: CASSMGGPRTEAFF. The CDR3 nucleotides read TGTGCCAGTAGTATGGGAGGACCCAGAACTGAAGCTTTCTTT. This rearrangement joins TRBV19 to TRBJ1-1; D is unresolved. Germline V gene sequence: CDR1 LNHDA, CDR2 SQIVND (reference sequence). V lost 3 bases and J lost 5, with 13 bases in between. The CDR3 spans 14 residues. The full variable domain, rest sourced from reference TRBV19 and TRBJ1-1, is DGGITQSPKYLFRKEGQNVTLSCEQNLNHDAMYWYRQDPGQGLRLIYYSQIVNDFQKGDIAEGYSVSREKKESFPLTVTSAQKNPTAFYLCASSMGGPRTEAFFGQGTRLTVV.

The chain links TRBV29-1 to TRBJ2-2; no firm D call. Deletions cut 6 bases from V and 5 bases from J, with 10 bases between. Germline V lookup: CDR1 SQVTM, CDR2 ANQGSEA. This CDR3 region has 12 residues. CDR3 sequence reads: CSVPLGTGELFF. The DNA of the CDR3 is TGCAGCGTCCCCCTCGGGACCGGGGAGCTGTTTTTT.